The present T cell receptor beta chain was sequenced within a study of regulatory T cells in long-lasting Graves disease. Both iRepertoire HTBI primers and Arm-PCR of CDR3 regions were used to build the TCR beta libraries. A single record per CDR3 protein comes from TCRdb applying MiXCR to the multiplex PCR reads. In the table there are 600,000 to 650,000 distinct CDR3 sequences, around 17% of which are singletons. V was pared by 6 bases and J by 5 bases, with 4 bases between. Germline V gene sequence: CDR1 DFQATT, CDR2 SNEGSKA (reference sequence). The CDR3 extends over 10 amino acids. Time point reported: newly diagnosed GD, antithyroid drugs for less than 3 months. Isolated PBMC RNA provided the starting material for the TCR library. In the case of this clonotype: Antigen: not known.

Study-level findings and limits: Persistent Graves' patients showed reduced TCR diversity versus newly diagnosed patients.

The same sample was also used in a study of T cells in Graves' hyperthyroidism and ophthalmopathy. This second report adds: HTBI primers were the set used in a first-round RT-PCR of the TCR CDR3.

The chain has TRBV20-1 and TRBJ1-4; unclear D gene. This clonotype originated in a woman aged 30 to 39 with Graves disease. Sequenced here: peripheral blood mononuclear cells (PBMCs), sampled at new diagnosis, from a patient treated with antithyroid drugs. CDR3 in amino acids: CSAKNEKLFF. CDR3 coding DNA: TGCAGTGCCAAGAATGAAAAACTGTTTTTT.